This TCR beta chain is from a study of metastatic and nonmetastatic thyroid tumors. About the study: Patients with malignant and benign thyroid disease provided blood and tumor or nodule tissue, whose repertoires were compared. Study-level findings and limits: The reported finding was significantly higher TCR beta diversity in malignant thyroid tumors relative to benign nodules, in blood and tumor.

Thyroid surgery took place with no prior treatment in any patient. Per the authors' pipeline: Clinicopathological groups supplied CDR3 differences that were used to build a distant-metastasis classifier for papillary thyroid cancer. TCRdb re-analyzed the PCR reads through MiXCR. What appears here as the V and J calls and clone size reflects TCRdb's work, not the paper's. The data contain under 100,000 clones, 7.5% to 9% of them singletons. The CDR3 covers 14 residues. Unmatched junction bases numbered 6, after V lost 4 bases and J lost 1 base. Germline CDR1 and CDR2: GTSNPN and SVGIG (reference sequence). This clone showed up many times. Its matching antigen is unknown.

This receptor was obtained from a female donor with papillary thyroid cancer or a benign thyroid nodule (not recorded which). Some clones in this sample may be carry-over from other donors' samples. Sequenced sample: blood. The V call is TRBV30, the J call TRBJ2-7; 8 bases agree with TRBD1. CDR3 loop: CAWNSGQASYEQYF. CDR3 DNA sequence: TGTGCCTGGAATTCGGGACAGGCTTCCTACGAGCAGTACTTC.